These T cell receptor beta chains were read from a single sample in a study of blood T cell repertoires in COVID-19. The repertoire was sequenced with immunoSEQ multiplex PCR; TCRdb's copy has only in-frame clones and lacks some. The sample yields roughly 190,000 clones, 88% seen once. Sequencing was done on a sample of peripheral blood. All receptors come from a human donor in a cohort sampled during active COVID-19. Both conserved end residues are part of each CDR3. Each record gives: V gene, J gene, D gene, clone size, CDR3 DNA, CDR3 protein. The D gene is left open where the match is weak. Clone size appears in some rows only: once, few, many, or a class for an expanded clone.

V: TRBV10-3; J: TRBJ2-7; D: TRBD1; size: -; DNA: TGTGCCATCGACCGGACAGGGGGGCGTTACGAGCAGTACTTC; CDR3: CAIDRTGGRYEQYF
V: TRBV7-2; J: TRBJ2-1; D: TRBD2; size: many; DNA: TGTGCCAGCAGCGTACCCCGGACTAGCGGGGGGCTCAATGAGCAGTTCTTC; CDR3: CASSVPRTSGGLNEQFF
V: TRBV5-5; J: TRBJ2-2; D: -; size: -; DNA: TGTGCCAGCAGCTTGGATAAGCGAAAGACCGGGGAGCTGTTTTTT; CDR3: CASSLDKRKTGELFF
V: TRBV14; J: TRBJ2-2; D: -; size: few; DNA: TGTGCCAGCAGCCCTCAGGGGACCGGGGAGCTGTTTTTT; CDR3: CASSPQGTGELFF
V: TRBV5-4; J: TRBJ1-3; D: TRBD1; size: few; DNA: TGTGCCAGCAGTACGGGACAGGGAAACACCATATATTTT; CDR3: CASSTGQGNTIYF
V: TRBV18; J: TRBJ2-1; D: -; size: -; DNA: TGTGCCAGCTCACTAAAAACGAGTCAGGGCTACAATGAGCAGTTCTTC; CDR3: CASSLKTSQGYNEQFF
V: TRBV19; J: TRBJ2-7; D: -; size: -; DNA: TGTGCCAGTTCTAGCTTAGGAGACACCTACGAGCAGTACTTC; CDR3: CASSSLGDTYEQYF
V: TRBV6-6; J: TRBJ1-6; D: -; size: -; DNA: TGTGCCAGCAGTTACCGACAGGAGAATTCACCCCTCCACTTT; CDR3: CASSYRQENSPLHF
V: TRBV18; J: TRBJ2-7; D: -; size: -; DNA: TGTGCCAGCTCATTAACCGGGACTTCGGCCTACGAGCAGTACTTC; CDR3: CASSLTGTSAYEQYF
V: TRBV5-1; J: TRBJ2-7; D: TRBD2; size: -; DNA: TGCGCCAGCAGCTATGGAACGGGACTAGTTTCTTACGAGCAGTACTTC; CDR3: CASSYGTGLVSYEQYF
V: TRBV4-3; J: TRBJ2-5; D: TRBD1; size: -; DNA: TGCGCCAGCAGCCAAGATTTGGGACAGGGTGGATGGACCCAGTACTTC; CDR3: CASSQDLGQGGWTQYF
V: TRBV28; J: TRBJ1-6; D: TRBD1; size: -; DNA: TGTGCCAGCAGCCCCGGACAGGGGCCAAATTCACCCCTCCACTTT; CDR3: CASSPGQGPNSPLHF
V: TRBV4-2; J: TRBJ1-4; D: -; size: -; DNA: TGTGCCAGCAGCCAAGATCCTGGGCAAAGTGAAAAACTGTTTTTT; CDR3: CASSQDPGQSEKLFF
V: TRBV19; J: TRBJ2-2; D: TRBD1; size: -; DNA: TGTGCCAGTACTCGACAGGGGGCGAACACCGGGGAGCTGTTTTTT; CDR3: CASTRQGANTGELFF
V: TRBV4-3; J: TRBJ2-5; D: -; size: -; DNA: TGCGCCAGCAGCCAAGATAGCTTTGGGGAGACCCAGTACTTC; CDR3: CASSQDSFGETQYF
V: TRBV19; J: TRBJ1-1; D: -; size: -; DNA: TGTGCCAGTAGTATAGAACTTAGGGGCCCCTACACTGAAGCTTTCTTT; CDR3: CASSIELRGPYTEAFF
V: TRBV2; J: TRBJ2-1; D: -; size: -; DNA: TGTGCCAGCAGTGGTCAGGGGGGAAGCTCCTACAATGAGCAGTTCTTC; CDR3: CASSGQGGSSYNEQFF
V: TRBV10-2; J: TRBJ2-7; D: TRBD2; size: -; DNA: TGCGCCAGCAGAGCTAGCGGGGGTCTTTACGAGCAGTACTTC; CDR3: CASRASGGLYEQYF
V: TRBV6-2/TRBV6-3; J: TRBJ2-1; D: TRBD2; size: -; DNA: TGTGCCAGCAGCGGGACTAGCGGGGACAATGAGCAGTTCTTC; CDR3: CASSGTSGDNEQFF
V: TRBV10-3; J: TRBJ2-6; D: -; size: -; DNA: TGTGCCATCAGTGACCCCCGGGGAGCCTCTGGGGCCAACGTCCTGACTTTC; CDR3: CAISDPRGASGANVLTF
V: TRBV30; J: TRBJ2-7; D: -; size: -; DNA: TGTGCCTGGAGTGTACAGACAGCCACCTACGAGCAGTACTTC; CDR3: CAWSVQTATYEQYF
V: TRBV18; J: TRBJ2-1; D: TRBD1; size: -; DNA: TGTGCCAGCTCACCCGGACAGGGCAGTTGGAATGAGCAGTTCTTC; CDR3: CASSPGQGSWNEQFF
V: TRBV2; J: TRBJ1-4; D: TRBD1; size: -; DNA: TGTGCCAGCAGTTCAGGGGGCGCGGATGAAAAACTGTTTTTT; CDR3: CASSSGGADEKLFF
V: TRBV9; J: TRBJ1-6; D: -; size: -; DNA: TGTGCCAGCAGCGTAGCGGGGGACAATTCACCCCTCCACTTT; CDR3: CASSVAGDNSPLHF
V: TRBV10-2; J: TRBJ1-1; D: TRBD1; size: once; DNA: TGCGCCAGCAGTGAGACTGGACAGGGGGCAGGAGCTTTCTTT; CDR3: CASSETGQGAGAFF
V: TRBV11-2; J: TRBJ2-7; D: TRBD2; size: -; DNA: TGTGCCAGCAGCCCGGGACTAGCGGGAGGCTACGAGCAGTACTTC; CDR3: CASSPGLAGGYEQYF
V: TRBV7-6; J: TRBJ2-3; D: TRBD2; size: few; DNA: TGTGCCAGCGGGGGGGACAGGGGGCGACTAGCGGGAGGGCCAGATACGCAGTATTTT; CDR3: CASGGDRGRLAGGPDTQYF
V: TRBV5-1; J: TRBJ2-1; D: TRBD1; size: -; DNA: TGCGCCAGCAGCTTGGGACAGGGGTCGCCGGATGAGCAGTTCTTC; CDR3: CASSLGQGSPDEQFF
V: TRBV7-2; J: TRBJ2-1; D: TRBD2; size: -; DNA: TGTGCCAGCAGCCGGACTAGCGGGGTCTACAATGAGCAGTTCTTC; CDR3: CASSRTSGVYNEQFF
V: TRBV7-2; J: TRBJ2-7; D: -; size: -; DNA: TGTGCCAGCAGCTACTGGGTTGGGAGAGAGCAGTACTTC; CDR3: CASSYWVGREQYF
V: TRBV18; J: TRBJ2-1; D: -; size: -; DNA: TGTGCCAGCTCACCACTCGGGTACAGGTTGAATGAGCAGTTCTTC; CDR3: CASSPLGYRLNEQFF
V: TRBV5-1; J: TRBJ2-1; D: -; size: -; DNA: TGCGCCAGCAGCGATGGATATGCGGTTGGAGGAACCTACAATGAGCAGTTCTTC; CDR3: CASSDGYAVGGTYNEQFF
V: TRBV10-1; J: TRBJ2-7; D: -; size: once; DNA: TGCGCCGCCAGCAGTATCGACACTCCCGACTACGAGCAGTACTTC; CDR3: CAASSIDTPDYEQYF
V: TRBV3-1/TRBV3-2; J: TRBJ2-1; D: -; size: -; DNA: TGTGCCAGCAGCCAAGATCTTTTAGGGGAAAGGGTCTTC; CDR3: CASSQDLLGERVF
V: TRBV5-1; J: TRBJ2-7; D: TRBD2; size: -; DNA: TGCGCCAGCAGCTTGATGGATAGCGGGGATTACGAGCAGTACTTC; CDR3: CASSLMDSGDYEQYF
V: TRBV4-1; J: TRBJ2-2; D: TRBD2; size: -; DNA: TGCGCCAGCAGCCAAGTAGCGGGAACCGGGGAGCTGTTTTTT; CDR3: CASSQVAGTGELFF
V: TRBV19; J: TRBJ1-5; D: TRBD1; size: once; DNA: TGTGCCAGTTCAATGGCAACAGGGGGAAATCAGCCCCAGCATTTT; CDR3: CASSMATGGNQPQHF
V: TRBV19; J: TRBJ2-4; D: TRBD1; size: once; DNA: TGTGCCAGTAGTACCCAGGGGGCCGAGGCCAAAAACATTCAGTACTTC; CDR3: CASSTQGAEAKNIQYF
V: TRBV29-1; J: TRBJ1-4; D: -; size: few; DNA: TGCAGCGTTGCCACAGGAGTCAGGGAAAAACTGTTTTTT; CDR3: CSVATGVREKLFF
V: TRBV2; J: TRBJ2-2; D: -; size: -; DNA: TGTGCCAGCAGTGAAGCTGGCGGGGACACCGGGGAGCTGTTTTTT; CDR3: CASSEAGGDTGELFF
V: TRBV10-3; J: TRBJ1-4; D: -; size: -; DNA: TGTGCCATCAGTGAGCTTCCGGGGTCCAATGAAAAACTGTTTTTT; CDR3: CAISELPGSNEKLFF
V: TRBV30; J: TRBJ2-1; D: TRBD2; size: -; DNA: TGTGCCTGGGCACTAGCGGCCGTCTACAATGAGCAGTTCTTC; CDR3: CAWALAAVYNEQFF
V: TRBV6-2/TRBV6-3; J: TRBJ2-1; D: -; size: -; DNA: TGTGCCAGCAGTCTTCCTGCCTTGAGCTCCTACAATGAGCAGTTCTTC; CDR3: CASSLPALSSYNEQFF
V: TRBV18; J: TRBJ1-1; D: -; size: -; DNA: TGTGCCAGCTCAGACCCGACAGGAGCGAACACTGAAGCTTTCTTT; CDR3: CASSDPTGANTEAFF
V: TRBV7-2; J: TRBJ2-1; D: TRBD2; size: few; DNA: TGTGCCAGCAGCCGTTCGAGCAGCGGGAGAAGGCTAGGCAATGAGCAGTTCTTC; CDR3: CASSRSSSGRRLGNEQFF
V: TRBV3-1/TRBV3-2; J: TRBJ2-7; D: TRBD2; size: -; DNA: TGTGCCAGCAGCCAAGGGGGAGGGGCCTACGAGCAGTACTTC; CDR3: CASSQGGGAYEQYF
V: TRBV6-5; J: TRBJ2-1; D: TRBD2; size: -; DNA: TGTGCCAGCAGTTATCTACGGGAGGGGACTGAGCAGTTCTTC; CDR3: CASSYLREGTEQFF
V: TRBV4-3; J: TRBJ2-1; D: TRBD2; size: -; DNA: TGCGCCAGCAGCCGTGGAGGAGGGCTAGCGGGAAACAATGAGCAGTTCTTC; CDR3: CASSRGGGLAGNNEQFF
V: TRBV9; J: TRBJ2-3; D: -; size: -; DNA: TGTGCCAGCAGCGTAGCGTGGGGGGTAACAGATACGCAGTATTTT; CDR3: CASSVAWGVTDTQYF
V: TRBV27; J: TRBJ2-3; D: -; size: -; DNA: TGTGCCAGCAGTCCCCTATCCGCGGATACGCAGTATTTT; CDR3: CASSPLSADTQYF
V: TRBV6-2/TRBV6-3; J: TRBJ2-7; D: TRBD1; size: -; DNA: TGTGCCAGCAGTTTCTGGACAGGCCCATCCTACGAGCAGTACTTC; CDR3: CASSFWTGPSYEQYF
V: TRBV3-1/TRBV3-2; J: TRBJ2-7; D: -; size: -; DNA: TGTGCCAGCAGCCAAGATTCGTATAACTCCTACGAGCAGTACTTC; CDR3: CASSQDSYNSYEQYF
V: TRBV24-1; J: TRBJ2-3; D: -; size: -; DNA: TGTGCCACCAGTGATTTTTCGGATACGCAGTATTTT; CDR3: CATSDFSDTQYF
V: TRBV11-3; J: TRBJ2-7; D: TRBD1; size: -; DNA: TGTGCCAGCAGCTTGGGACAGACGAACGAGCAGTACTTC; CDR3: CASSLGQTNEQYF
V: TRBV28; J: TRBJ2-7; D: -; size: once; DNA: TGTGCCAGCAGTTTAAGGGCGGGAAGTTACGAGCAGTACTTC; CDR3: CASSLRAGSYEQYF